These 18 T cell receptor beta chains originate from one sample sequenced in a study of shared clonotypes between healthy human individuals. Repertoires were generated with immunoSEQ multiplex PCR, while TCRdb's copy carries only in-frame clones and drops some. The sample yields about 2.3 million clones, 80% to 95% seen once. Specimen: naive CD4+ T cells from PBMCs. Sample subset: CD45RA+ positively selected. All receptors come from a young man in good health. Some clones in this sample may be carry-over from other donors' samples.

The chain carries TRBV27 and TRBJ1-2; TRBD1 matches at 9 bases. The CDR3 covers 19 residues. CDR1 and CDR2 (germline): MNHEY, SMNVEV (reference sequence). V shed 5 bases and J 6 bases; nucleotides not matched to a gene: 22. The CDR3: CASSPGTGRKGGSAHGYTF. The CDR3 DNA sequence: TGTGCCAGCAGTCCAGGGACAGGGCGCAAGGGGGGGTCGGCGCATGGCTACACCTTC.

The gene calls are TRBV5-8 and TRBJ2-5; the D gene is possibly TRBD1 (5 bases). The V gene's germline CDR1 is SGHTS and CDR2 YDEGEE. CDR3 length: 14 amino acids. V was trimmed by 1 base and J by 4 bases, leaving 11 bases between them. This chain's CDR3 is CASSLWQGLETQYF. CDR3 sequence (DNA): TGTGCCAGCAGCTTGTGGCAGGGCTTAGAGACCCAGTACTTC.

This chain joins TRBV7-6 and TRBJ2-1; 7 positions agree with TRBD2. The CDR3 contains 15 residues. The trim removed 5 bases at V and 0 bases at J, leaving 4 bases unmatched. Germline values: CDR1 SGHVS, CDR2 FNYEAQ. CDR3 amino acids: CASSEGTNSYNEQFF. CDR3 in DNA: TGTGCCAGCAGCGAAGGGACTAACTCCTACAATGAGCAGTTCTTC.

The sample holds a few counts of this clone. The chain is built from TRBV5-1 and TRBJ1-2; no firm D call. The CDR3 extends over 14 amino acids. The germline V gene has CDR1 SGHRS and CDR2 YFSETQ. Trimming removed 0 bases from V and 0 bases from J, with 6 bases in between. The CDR3 DNA reads TGCGCCAGCAGCTTGGAGGCACCTAACTATGGCTACACCTTC. This gives the protein CASSLEAPNYGYTF.

The CDR3 DNA follows: TGTGCCAGCAGTTTAAGCCAGGGATACGAGCAGTACTTC. This sequence encodes CASSLSQGYEQYF. V gene TRBV28 combines with J gene TRBJ2-7, with D tentatively TRBD1 (5 bases). Trimming took off 2 bases at V and 4 bases at J, with 9 bases between the two ends. The CDR3 is 13 residues long. Germline CDR1 is MDHEN and CDR2 is SYDVKM.

The J gene is TRBJ1-2, the V gene TRBV28, with D hard to call. CDR1 is MDHEN and CDR2 is SYDVKM in the germline V gene. Trimming stripped 6 bases from V and 4 bases from J, with 18 bases between. CDR3 length: 15 amino acids. The CDR3 DNA follows: TGTGCCAGCAGGTTTAGAGGGTCTAACAGCTATGGCTACACCTTC. It encodes CASRFRGSNSYGYTF.

This clone has a single count. This chain joins TRBV6-5 and TRBJ2-7; the match to TRBD2 covers 9 bases. The V gene's germline CDR1 is MNHEY and CDR2 SVGAGI. The V and J ends lost 5 bases and 4 bases, in that order; junction bases with no gene match: 6. This CDR3 has 14 amino acids. In DNA form, the CDR3 reads TGTGCCAGCAGTCCCGGGACTAGCAAGTACGAGCAGTACTTC. It codes for CASSPGTSKYEQYF.

This chain links TRBV5-1 with TRBJ2-2; D remains unclear. Germline loops: CDR1 SGHRS, CDR2 YFSETQ. The CDR3 spans 14 residues. V was shortened by 0 bases and J by 3 bases, with 6 bases between the two germline ends. CDR3 bases: TGCGCCAGCAGCTTGGACAAAGACACCGGGGAGCTGTTTTTT. Residues: CASSLDKDTGELFF.

The CDR3 DNA reads TGCGCCAGCAGCTTGTTCCCTTCTCGGACCCAGTACTTC. Protein: CASSLFPSRTQYF. The chain links TRBV5-1 to TRBJ2-5, with D unresolved. CDR1 is SGHRS and CDR2 is YFSETQ in the germline V gene. Trimming shortened V by 1 base and J by 7 bases, and 11 bases separated the two germline ends. CDR3 length equals 13 residues.

This chain joins TRBV29-1 and TRBJ2-1; 14 positions agree with TRBD2. V gave up 6 bases and J gave up 10 bases; unmatched junction bases: 8. The CDR3 runs 14 residues. Germline V gene sequence: CDR1 SQVTM, CDR2 ANQGSEA. The CDR3 sequence: CSVAGTSGSGEQFF. CDR3 DNA sequence: TGCAGCGTGGCCGGGACTAGCGGGAGTGGCGAGCAGTTCTTC.

This chain links TRBV5-1 with TRBJ1-5, with D tentatively TRBD1 (5 bases). V dropped 2 bases and J dropped 3 bases, with 9 bases sitting between them. CDR3 size: 14 residues. Per the germline V gene, CDR1 is SGHRS and CDR2 is YFSETQ. Here the CDR3 DNA reads TGCGCCAGCAGCTTAGACAGTGACAATCAGCCCCAGCATTTT. Protein sequence: CASSLDSDNQPQHF.

The chain links TRBV11-3 to TRBJ2-7, with D maybe TRBD1 (6 bases). Germline CDR1 is SGHNT and CDR2 is YENEEA. CDR3 size: 12 residues. V gave up 5 bases and J gave up 4 bases, with 9 bases separating them. CDR3 sequence: CASSQQGYEQYF. Here the CDR3 DNA reads TGTGCCAGCAGCCAACAGGGTTACGAGCAGTACTTC.

This chain links TRBV19 with TRBJ1-5, with D possibly being TRBD1 (6 bases). From germline, CDR1 is LNHDA and CDR2 SQIVND (reference sequence). V was shortened by 3 bases and J by 7 bases, with 16 bases between the two germline ends. The CDR3 sequence is 15 residues long. CDR3 in amino acids: CASSIGKIDRQPQHF. CDR3 coding DNA: TGTGCCAGTAGTATTGGTAAGATAGACAGGCAGCCCCAGCATTTT.

V is TRBV7-7 and J is TRBJ2-5; D not resolved. V was shortened by 5 bases and J by 4 bases, with 14 bases between the two germline ends. Germline V CDR1 and CDR2: SSHAT, FNYEAQ (reference sequence). The CDR3 is made up of 14 amino acids. The CDR3 DNA reads TGTGCCAGCAGCCTTCTCGACCTAGGAGAGACCCAGTACTTC. Encoded protein: CASSLLDLGETQYF.

The chain recombines TRBV28 with TRBJ2-7; D unclear. CDR1 and CDR2 from the germline V gene are MDHEN and SYDVKM. This CDR3 is built from 15 residues. V dropped 5 bases and J dropped 1 base, with 15 bases sitting between them. CDR3 protein: CASSRRVPKSYEQYF. CDR3 DNA: TGTGCCAGCAGTCGCCGAGTCCCCAAGTCCTACGAGCAGTACTTC. Combining the CDR3 with reference TRBV28 and TRBJ2-7 gives the whole variable domain DVKVTQSSRYLVKRTGEKVFLECVQDMDHENMFWYRQDPGLGLRLIYFSYDVKMKEKGDIPEGYSVSREKKERFSLILESASTNQTSMYLCASSRRVPKSYEQYFGPGTRLTVT.

The V and J genes are TRBV5-1 and TRBJ1-1; D is undetermined. The CDR3 is 15 residues long. Germline CDR1 reads SGHRS; CDR2 reads YFSETQ. The V and J ends lost 1 base and 1 base respectively, with 11 bases between them. The CDR3, as DNA: TGCGCCAGCAGCTTGTCAGCTGTAGAGAACACTGAAGCTTTCTTT. It yields the protein CASSLSAVENTEAFF.

This chain links TRBV7-3 with TRBJ2-1, with 9 bases that match TRBD2. CDR1 is SGHTA and CDR2 is FQGTGA in the germline V gene. Unmatched junction bases numbered 7, after V lost 5 bases and J lost 5 bases. The CDR3 runs 15 residues. This CDR3 is CASSPQSGRNNEQFF. Here the CDR3 DNA reads TGTGCCAGCAGCCCCCAGAGCGGGAGGAACAATGAGCAGTTCTTC.

The chain combines TRBV28 with TRBJ1-2; D gene unclear. With 8 bases removed from V and 4 bases from J, the gap between germline ends came to 8 bases. This CDR3 has 11 residues. Germline CDR1 and CDR2: MDHEN and SYDVKM. The CDR3 coding sequence is TGTGCCAGCGGCGATGCCTATGGCTACACCTTC. Its translation is CASGDAYGYTF.